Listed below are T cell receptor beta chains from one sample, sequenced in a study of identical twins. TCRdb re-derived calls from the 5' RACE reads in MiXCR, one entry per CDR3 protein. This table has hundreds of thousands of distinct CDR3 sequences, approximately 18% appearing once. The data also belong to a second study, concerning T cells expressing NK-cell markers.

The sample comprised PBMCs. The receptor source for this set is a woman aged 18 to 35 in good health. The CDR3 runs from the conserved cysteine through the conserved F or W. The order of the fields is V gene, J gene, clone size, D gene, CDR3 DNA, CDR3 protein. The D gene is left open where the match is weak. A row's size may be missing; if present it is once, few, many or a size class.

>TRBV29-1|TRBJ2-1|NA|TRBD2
TGCAGCGTTGTAAAGCGGGAGTCCCGGGAGCAGTTCTTC
CSVVKRESREQFF
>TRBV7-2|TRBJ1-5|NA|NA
TGTGCCAGCAGCCCGCGGGCAACGAACCATCAGCCCCAGCATTTT
CASSPRATNHQPQHF
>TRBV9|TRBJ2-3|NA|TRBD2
TGTGCCAGCAGCATCGGTCTAGCGGGGGGTGTCACAGATACGCAGTATTTT
CASSIGLAGGVTDTQYF
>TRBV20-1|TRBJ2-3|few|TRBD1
TGCAGTGCTTTAAATTCCGGGACAGCCAACACAGATACGCAGTATTTT
CSALNSGTANTDTQYF
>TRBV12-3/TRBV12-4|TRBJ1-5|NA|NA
TGTGCCAGCAGTTTCGGCAGGGCGGGGGGCAATCAGCCCCAGCATTTT
CASSFGRAGGNQPQHF
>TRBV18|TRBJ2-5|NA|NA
TGTGCCAGCTCAGCCCTACCAGGGATATTGGAGACCCAGTACTTC
CASSALPGILETQYF
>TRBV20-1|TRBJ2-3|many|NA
TGCAGTGCTAAGCAACAGGGCAACTCAGATACGCAGTATTTT
CSAKQQGNSDTQYF
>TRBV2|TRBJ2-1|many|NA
TGTGCCAGCACCCGCCTAGCGAGCTCCTACAATGAGCAGTTCTTC
CASTRLASSYNEQFF
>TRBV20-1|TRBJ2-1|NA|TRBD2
TGCAGTGCTGAGGTAGCGGGAGGGCCCGGCTCCTACAATGAGCAGTTCTTC
CSAEVAGGPGSYNEQFF
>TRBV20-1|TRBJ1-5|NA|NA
TGCAGTGCTAGAGACTCGGGGCAGGGCAATCAGCCCCAGCATTTT
CSARDSGQGNQPQHF
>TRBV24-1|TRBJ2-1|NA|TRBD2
TGTGCCACCAGTCGAACTAGCGGGAGTACGAATGAGCAGTTCTTC
CATSRTSGSTNEQFF
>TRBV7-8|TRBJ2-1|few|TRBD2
TGTGCCAGCAGCTTAAGAGGCCTAGCGGGGAGCGAGCAGTTCTTC
CASSLRGLAGSEQFF
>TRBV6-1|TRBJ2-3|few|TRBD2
TGTGCCAGCAAAGGTTCGAGACTAGCGACAGATACGCAGTATTTT
CASKGSRLATDTQYF
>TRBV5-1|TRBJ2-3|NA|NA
TGCGCCAGCAGCCCCGGCAGGGGCACAGATACGCAGTATTTT
CASSPGRGTDTQYF
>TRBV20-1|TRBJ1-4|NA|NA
TGCAGTGCTCCCCTCGTAGGAACTAATGAAAAACTGTTTTTT
CSAPLVGTNEKLFF
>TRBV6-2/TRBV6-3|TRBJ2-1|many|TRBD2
TGTGCCAGCAGTAAACTAGCGACTTCCTACAATGAGCAGTTCTTC
CASSKLATSYNEQFF
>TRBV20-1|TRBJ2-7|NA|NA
TGCAGTGCTAAACTCGGCTCCTACGAGCAGTACTTC
CSAKLGSYEQYF
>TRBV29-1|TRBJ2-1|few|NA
TGCAGCGTTGAAGATCGCCCAGAGGCGCGGTTCTTC
CSVEDRPEARFF
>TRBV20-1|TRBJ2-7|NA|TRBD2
TGCAGTGCTAGAGATCTAGCGGGTCAGGCCTACGAGCAGTACTTC
CSARDLAGQAYEQYF
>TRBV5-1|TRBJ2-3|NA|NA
TGCGCCAGCAGCTTGAACGGGGGCCATAACACAGATACGCAGTATTTT
CASSLNGGHNTDTQYF
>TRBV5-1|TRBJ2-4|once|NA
TGCGCCAGCAGACCTCCCGGGACTTTGGCCTTAGCCAAAAACATTCAGTACTTC
CASRPPGTLALAKNIQYF
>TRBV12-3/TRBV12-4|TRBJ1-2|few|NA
TGTGCCAGCAGTCGCGCAGGTGGCCTTGGTGGCTACACCTTC
CASSRAGGLGGYTF
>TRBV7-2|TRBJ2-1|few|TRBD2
TGTGCCAGCAGCTTAGCGCAAAGCGGGGGGCGCCCGGGACCCTACAATGAGCAGTTCTTC
CASSLAQSGGRPGPYNEQFF
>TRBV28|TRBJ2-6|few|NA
TGTGCCAGCAGGACGGGGATAAGCTCTGGGGCCAACGTCCTGACTTTC
CASRTGISSGANVLTF
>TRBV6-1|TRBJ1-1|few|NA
TGTGCCAGCGGATCACAGCCGACGAACACTGAAGCTTTCTTT
CASGSQPTNTEAFF
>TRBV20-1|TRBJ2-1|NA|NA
TGCAGTGCTAGAGGATTTCATGGTTCCAGCTCCTACAATGAGCAGTTCTTC
CSARGFHGSSSYNEQFF
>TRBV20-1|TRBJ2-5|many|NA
TGCAAGATGGGGTCCGGGAGACCCGACCAAGAGACCCAGTACTTC
CKMGSGRPDQETQYF
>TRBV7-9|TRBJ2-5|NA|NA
TGTGCCAGCAGCTTGGGGCCTGTTAAGACCCAGTACTTC
CASSLGPVKTQYF
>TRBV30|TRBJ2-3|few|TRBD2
TGTGCCTGGACCCCGACTAGCGGGAGGGCCGTGGCAGATACGCAGTATTTT
CAWTPTSGRAVADTQYF
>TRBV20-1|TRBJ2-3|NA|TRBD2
TGCAGTGCCCGGACTAGCGGGGGGTCCAGGGATACGCAGTATTTT
CSARTSGGSRDTQYF
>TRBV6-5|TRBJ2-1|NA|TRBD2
TGTGCCAGCGCCACCCCGGGGGGTGAGCAGTTCTTC
CASATPGGEQFF
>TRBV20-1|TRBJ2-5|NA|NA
TGCAGTGCTAGGGGTAGCATCGATGGGACCCAGTACTTC
CSARGSIDGTQYF
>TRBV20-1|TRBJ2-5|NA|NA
TGCAGTGCTAGTCTGCGAGAGACCCAGTACTTC
CSASLRETQYF
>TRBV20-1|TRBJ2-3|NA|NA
TGCAGTGCTAGTTCAGGGGACGATACGCAGTATTTT
CSASSGDDTQYF
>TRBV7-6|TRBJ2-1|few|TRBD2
TGTGCCAGCAGCTTTTTGGGAGGGGCCTACAATGAGCAGTTCTTC
CASSFLGGAYNEQFF
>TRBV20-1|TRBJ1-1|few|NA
TGCAGTGCTAGTGTCTGGGGGCGGACGAACACTGAAGCTTTCTTT
CSASVWGRTNTEAFF
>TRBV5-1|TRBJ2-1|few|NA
TGCGCCAGCAGCTTGGACAACGACAATGAGCAGTTCTTC
CASSLDNDNEQFF
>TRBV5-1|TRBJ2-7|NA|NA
TGCGCCAGCAGCCGAGGAGCCCCCTACGAGCAGTACTTC
CASSRGAPYEQYF
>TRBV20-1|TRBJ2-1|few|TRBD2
TGCAGTGCATTAGCGGGGTTAACCAATGAGCAGTTCTTC
CSALAGLTNEQFF
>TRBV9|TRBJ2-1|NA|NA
TGTGCCAGCAGCGTAATGGGACGTGAGCAGTTCTTC
CASSVMGREQFF
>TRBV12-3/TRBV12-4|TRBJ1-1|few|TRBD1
TGTGCCAGCAGTCCAGACAGGGTGTGGACTGAAGCTTTCTTT
CASSPDRVWTEAFF
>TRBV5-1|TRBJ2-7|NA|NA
TGCGCCAGCAGCATTTCGACAACCTCCTACGAGCAGTACTTC
CASSISTTSYEQYF
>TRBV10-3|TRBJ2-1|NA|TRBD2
TGTGCCATCAGTGGTTCCCTTGTCCGACTAGCGTCGGGTGAGCAGTTCTTC
CAISGSLVRLASGEQFF
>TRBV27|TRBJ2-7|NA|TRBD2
TGTGCCAGCAGGGTCCAGACTAGCGGGAGCTACGAGCAGTACTTC
CASRVQTSGSYEQYF
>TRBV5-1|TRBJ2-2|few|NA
TGCGCCAGCAGCTTGGGGGAAACAGGGAAAGTCACCGGGGAGCTGTTTTTT
CASSLGETGKVTGELFF
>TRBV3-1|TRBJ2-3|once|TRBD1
TGTGCCAGCAGCCAAGCAGGGGGCCCCCCATATTTT
CASSQAGGPPYF
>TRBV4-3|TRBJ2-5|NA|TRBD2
TGCGCCAGCAGCCCCGGGACTAGCGGGAGGGGGGTGGAGACCCAGTACTTC
CASSPGTSGRGVETQYF
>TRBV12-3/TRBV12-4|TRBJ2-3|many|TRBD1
TGTGCCAGCAGTCACCTCCGGGACAGGGGTGCAGATACGCAGTATTTT
CASSHLRDRGADTQYF
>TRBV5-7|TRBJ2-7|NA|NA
TGTGCCAGCAGGTCCGACCGGGACTTGACCTACGAGCAGTACTTC
CASRSDRDLTYEQYF
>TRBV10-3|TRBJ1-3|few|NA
TGTGCCATCAGTGAGTCGGTTTTAGACAGATCAAGAAACACCATATATTTT
CAISESVLDRSRNTIYF